The 9 T cell receptor beta chains reported below all come from one sample, sequenced in a study of early T cells in non-severe SARS-CoV-2 infection. MiXCR, run by TCRdb on the 5' RACE reads, gives a single entry per CDR3 protein. Of 25,000 to 30,000 distinct CDR3 sequences detected, approximately 6% appear once; the ten largest clones hold 30% to 35%. The sequences come from whole blood, collected at baseline. Every receptor here comes from an adult who was a healthcare worker with PCR-confirmed SARS-CoV-2 infection or an uninfected control (not recorded which).

This clonotype was seen ten or more times. The chain employs TRBV5-6 and TRBJ2-7; 10 nucleotides match TRBD1. The CDR3 runs to 15 residues. Germline V gives CDR1 SGHDT, CDR2 YYEEEE. Trimming at V came to 4 bases and at J to 4 bases, leaving 8 bases not matched to a gene. The CDR3 DNA sequence: TGTGCCAGCAGCCTTCCGGGACAGGGGAGGTACGAGCAGTACTTC. Protein product: CASSLPGQGRYEQYF.

This clonotype was counted ten times or more. The chain carries TRBV7-2 and TRBJ2-2, with 9 bases matching TRBD1. CDR3 length: 16 residues. The germline V gene has CDR1 SGHTA and CDR2 FQGNSA. V gave up 5 bases and J gave up 4 bases; unmatched junction bases: 8. CDR3 loop: CASSLRDRVRTGELFF. The CDR3 DNA reads TGTGCCAGCAGCCTCCGGGACAGGGTACGCACCGGGGAGCTGTTTTTT.

This clonotype was counted at least ten times. The chain carries TRBV2 and TRBJ2-2, with D hard to call. Trimming pared 2 bases from V and 5 bases from J, leaving 9 bases between. The germline gives CDR1 SNHLY, CDR2 FYNNEI. CDR3 length equals 14 residues. As DNA, the CDR3 is TGTGCCAGCAGTGAATCTAGTAGGACCGGGGAGCTGTTTTTT. Its translation is CASSESSRTGELFF. The variable domain in full, completed from reference TRBV2 and TRBJ2-2, reads EPEVTQTPSHQVTQMGQEVILRCVPISNHLYFYWYRQILGQKVEFLVSFYNNEISEKSEIFDDQFSVERPDGSNFTLKIRSTKLEDSAMYFCASSESSRTGELFFGEGSRLTVL.

J is TRBJ2-1 and V is TRBV29-1; possible D gene TRBD1, 6 bases. The CDR3 is 13 amino acids. Trimming stripped 5 bases from V and 4 bases from J, with 12 bases between. Germline-derived CDR1 and CDR2 are SQVTM and ANQGSEA. The CDR3 sequence: CSVRTERYNEQFF. The CDR3 nucleotides read TGCAGCGTTCGGACAGAGCGGTACAATGAGCAGTTCTTC.

This sequence joins TRBV6-1 and TRBJ2-3; D ambiguous. V was trimmed by 4 bases and J by 5 bases, leaving 13 bases between them. CDR1 MNHNS and CDR2 SASEGT come from the germline V gene. The CDR3 is 14 residues long. The CDR3 loop is CASSGQTGGDTQYF. The CDR3 region has the DNA TGTGCCAGCAGTGGCCAGACTGGCGGAGATACGCAGTATTTT.

This clonotype has ten or more counts. This chain joins TRBV5-8 and TRBJ1-5; tentative D call: TRBD1 (6 bases). Per germline, CDR1 SGHTS and CDR2 YDEGEE. V was pared by 4 bases and J by 4 bases, with 15 bases between. The CDR3 contains 15 residues. CDR3 sequence reads: CASSMEGTINQPQHF. The CDR3 DNA reads TGTGCCAGCAGCATGGAAGGGACAATTAATCAGCCCCAGCATTTT.

The table lists this clonotype with many counts. The chain employs TRBV11-2 and TRBJ1-1; D unclear. With 1 base removed from V and 0 bases from J, the gap between germline ends came to 9 bases. CDR3 length equals 15 residues. Germline V lookup: CDR1 SGHAT, CDR2 FQNNGV. The CDR3, as DNA: TGTGCCAGCAGCTTAGGTTTAGCCATGAACACTGAAGCTTTCTTT. As protein: CASSLGLAMNTEAFF.

This clonotype occurred many times. The genes are TRBV12-3 or TRBV12-4 and TRBJ2-1, with a weak D call TRBD1 (6 bases). The ends were cut back, 4 bases at V and 6 bases at J, with 13 bases in the middle. The CDR3 spans 14 residues. CDR3 residues: CASSSGHVTNEQFF. CDR3 bases: TGTGCCAGCAGTTCGGGACACGTCACCAATGAGCAGTTCTTC.

This clonotype showed up many times. This sequence joins TRBV16 and TRBJ1-6; TRBD1 aligns across 8 bases. Germline loops: CDR1 KGHSY, CDR2 FQNENV. Trimming took 4 bases from V and 3 from J; bases not matched to a gene: 2. The CDR3 spans 15 residues. The DNA for the CDR3 is TGTGCCAGCAGCCCCGGACAGGGCTATAATTCACCCCTCCACTTT. It is translated as CASSPGQGYNSPLHF.